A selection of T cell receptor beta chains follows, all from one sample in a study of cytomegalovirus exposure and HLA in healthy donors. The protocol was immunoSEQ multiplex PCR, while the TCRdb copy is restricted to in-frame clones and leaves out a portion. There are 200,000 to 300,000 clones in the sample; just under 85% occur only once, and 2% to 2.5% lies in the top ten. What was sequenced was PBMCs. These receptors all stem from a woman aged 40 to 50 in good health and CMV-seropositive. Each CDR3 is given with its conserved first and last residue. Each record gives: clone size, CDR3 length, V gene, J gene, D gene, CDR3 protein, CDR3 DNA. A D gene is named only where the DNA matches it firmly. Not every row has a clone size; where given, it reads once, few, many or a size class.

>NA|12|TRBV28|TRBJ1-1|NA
CASSLLSTEAFF
TGTGCCAGCAGCTTATTGAGTACTGAAGCTTTCTTT
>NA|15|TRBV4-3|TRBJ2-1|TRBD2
CASLPASGSSGEQFF
TGCGCCAGCCTCCCGGCTAGCGGGAGTTCTGGTGAGCAGTTCTTC
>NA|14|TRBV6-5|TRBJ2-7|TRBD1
CASSYSGQTYEQYF
TGTGCCAGCAGTTACTCGGGACAGACCTACGAGCAGTACTTC
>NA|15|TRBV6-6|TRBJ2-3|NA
CASSYSGPRTDTQYF
TGTGCCAGCAGTTACTCGGGGCCCAGGACAGATACGCAGTATTTT
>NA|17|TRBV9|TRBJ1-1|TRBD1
CASSVGQGSVGDTEAFF
TGTGCCAGCAGCGTAGGACAGGGAAGTGTAGGTGACACTGAAGCTTTCTTT
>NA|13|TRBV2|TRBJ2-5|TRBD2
CASTLTSLAGEYF
TGTGCCAGCACCTTAACCTCCCTAGCGGGAGAGTACTTC
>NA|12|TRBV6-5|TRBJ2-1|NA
CASSYKGNEQFF
TGTGCCAGCAGTTATAAGGGGAACGAGCAGTTCTTC
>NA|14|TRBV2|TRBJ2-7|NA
CASSDENPSYEQYF
TGTGCCAGCAGTGATGAGAACCCCTCCTACGAGCAGTACTTC
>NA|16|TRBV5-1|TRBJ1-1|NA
CASSLGRGISDAEAFF
TGCGCCAGCAGCTTGGGCAGGGGTATAAGCGACGCTGAAGCTTTCTTT
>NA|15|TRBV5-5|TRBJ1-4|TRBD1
CASSPTGGSNEKLFF
TGTGCCAGCAGCCCTACAGGGGGATCGAATGAAAAACTGTTTTTT
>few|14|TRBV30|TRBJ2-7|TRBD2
CAWSISGSSYEQYF
TGTGCCTGGAGTATTAGCGGGAGTAGTTACGAGCAGTACTTC
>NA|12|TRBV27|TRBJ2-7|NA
CAKRLVAYEQYF
TGTGCCAAGAGACTAGTAGCCTACGAGCAGTACTTT
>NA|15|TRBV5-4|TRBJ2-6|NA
CASFRESSGANVLTF
TGTGCCAGCTTCCGAGAAAGCTCTGGGGCCAACGTCCTGACTTTC
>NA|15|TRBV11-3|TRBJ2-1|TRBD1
CASTDRGQIGHEQFF
TGTGCCAGCACCGACAGGGGGCAGATAGGTCATGAGCAGTTCTTC
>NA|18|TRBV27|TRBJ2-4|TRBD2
CASSSNPVAGGLINIQYF
TGTGCCAGCAGTTCCAATCCGGTAGCGGGAGGGCTTATAAACATTCAGTACTTC
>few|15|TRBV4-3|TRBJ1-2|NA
CASSRIVTTNYGYTF
TGCGCCAGCAGCCGCATAGTAACCACTAACTATGGCTACACCTTC
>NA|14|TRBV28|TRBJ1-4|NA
CASSSPGTNEKLFF
TGTGCCAGCAGTTCCCCGGGAACTAATGAAAAACTGTTTTTT
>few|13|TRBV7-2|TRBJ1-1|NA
CASSLGQVTEAFF
TGTGCCAGCAGCTTAGGACAGGTCACTGAAGCTTTCTTT
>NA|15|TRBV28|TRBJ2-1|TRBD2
CASSPGTSGYNEQFF
TGTGCCAGCAGCCCAGGGACTAGCGGTTACAATGAGCAGTTCTTC
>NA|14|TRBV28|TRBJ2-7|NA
CASSGGTQWGEQYF
TGTGCCAGCAGCGGCGGGACCCAGTGGGGAGAGCAGTACTTC